The 27 T cell receptor beta chains given below trace back to one sample, sequenced in a study of T-cell memory formation after mild COVID-19. TCRdb re-called the 5' RACE reads with MiXCR, one entry per CDR3 protein. In the table there are fewer than 450,000 distinct CDR3 sequences, about 24% of which are singletons. The sample was PBMCs or a T cell subset sorted from them (not recorded which). These receptors were collected from an adult woman who had mild COVID-19 (a few samples of this study predate the infection). Cell type and time point are not known.

This clonotype has only a few counts. The chain recombines TRBV3-1 with TRBJ2-1; possibly TRBD1 for D (5 bases). CDR1 is LGHDT and CDR2 is YNNKEL in the germline V gene (reference sequence). Trimming stripped 4 bases from V and 0 bases from J, with 13 bases between. The CDR3 is 16 amino acids. The CDR3 is CASSRVQVSSYNEQFF. The CDR3, as DNA: TGTGCCAGCAGCCGGGTACAGGTTTCCTCCTACAATGAGCAGTTCTTC.

The chain recombines TRBV29-1 with TRBJ2-1; D is possibly TRBD2 (6 bases). Germline lookup yields CDR1 SQVTM and CDR2 ANQGSEA. The CDR3 has 13 residues. The chain's CDR3 is CSSAGPHSNEQFF. CDR3 in DNA: TGCAGTAGTGCGGGACCCCACAGCAATGAGCAGTTCTTC.

This clonotype has more than one count but fewer than ten. The chain couples TRBV5-1 to TRBJ1-1; 7 bases agree with TRBD1. Per the germline V gene, CDR1 is SGHRS and CDR2 is YFSETQ. V gave up 9 bases and J gave up 4 bases; unmatched junction bases: 3. The CDR3 extends over 11 amino acids. The CDR3 DNA follows: TGCGCCAACACAGGGGCCACTGAAGCTTTCTTT. Protein product: CANTGATEAFF.

The J gene is TRBJ1-1, the V gene TRBV29-1; possibly TRBD1 for D (5 bases). The CDR3 totals 13 residues. Trimming took 6 bases from V and 5 from J, leaving 16 bases between them. Germline V lookup: CDR1 SQVTM, CDR2 ANQGSEA. The CDR3 DNA reads as TGCAGCGTGGGACCCGCAGAAGGAACTGAAGCTTTCTTT. Translation gives CSVGPAEGTEAFF.

This clonotype was counted at least ten times. This rearrangement joins TRBV27 to TRBJ2-7; tentative D call: TRBD2 (5 bases). The V gene's germline CDR1 is MNHEY and CDR2 SMNVEV (reference sequence). V was shortened by 3 bases and J by 2 bases, with 20 bases between the two germline ends. The CDR3 runs 17 residues. CDR3 nucleotides: TGTGCCAGCAGTTTTCCCCCCCGCCCCGGAGGAACCTACGAGCAGTACTTC. Its protein is CASSFPPRPGGTYEQYF.

In this sample, this clonotype turned up a few times. The chain joins TRBV20-1 to TRBJ1-1; D call uncertain. V gave up 6 bases and J gave up 2 bases, with 7 bases separating them. CDR3 length equals 11 residues. Per the germline V gene, CDR1 is DFQATT and CDR2 is SNEGSKA (reference sequence). CDR3 coding DNA: TGCAGTGCCCCCCATAACACTGAAGCTTTCTTT. It specifies CSAPHNTEAFF.

DNA of the CDR3: TGTGCCAGCATCCAACCGGGACAGACCTACAATGAGCAGTTCTTC. It specifies CASIQPGQTYNEQFF. V and J are TRBV12-3 or TRBV12-4 and TRBJ2-1; 7 nucleotides agree with TRBD1. This CDR3 is 15 amino acids long. The V and J ends lost 7 bases and 2 bases, in that order; junction bases with no gene match: 8.

The chain employs TRBV30 and TRBJ2-7; D is uncertain. V was trimmed by 4 bases and J by 7 bases, leaving 32 bases between them. This CDR3 is built from 18 residues. The germline CDR1 and CDR2 sequences are GTSNPN and SVGIG (reference sequence). In DNA form, the CDR3 reads TGTGCCTGGATGAAAACGGCCCCCCCTCAAGTCCGTCGCGATGAGCAGTACTTC. Translating gives CAWMKTAPPQVRRDEQYF. Combining the CDR3 with reference TRBV30 and TRBJ2-7 gives the whole variable domain SQTIHQWPATLVQPVGSPLSLECTVEGTSNPNLYWYRQAAGRGLQLLFYSVGIGQISSEVPQNLSASRPQDRQFILSSKKLLLSDSGFYLCAWMKTAPPQVRRDEQYFGPGTRLTVT.

The chain links TRBV19 to TRBJ2-1; D not certain. This CDR3 has 13 residues. CDR1 is LNHDA and CDR2 is SQIVND in the germline V gene (reference sequence). V lost 6 bases and J lost 6, with 12 bases in between. CDR3 residues: CASRIMGTNEQFF. CDR3 DNA: TGTGCCAGTAGGATCATGGGTACCAATGAGCAGTTCTTC.

This clonotype has only a few counts. The CDR3 bases are TGTGCCATCAGTGAACTAGCGGGGGAGTCCTACGAGCAGTACTTC. Translated: CAISELAGESYEQYF. This chain links TRBV10-3 with TRBJ2-7, with 11 positions matching TRBD2. The CDR3 sequence is 15 residues long. V shed 3 bases, J shed 1 base, and the junction held 2 bases outside the gene matches. CDR1 is ENHRY and CDR2 is SYGVKD in the germline V gene.

The V call is TRBV20-1, the J call TRBJ2-5, with D tentatively TRBD1 (6 bases). Deletions cut 3 bases from V and 4 bases from J, with 18 bases between. This CDR3 contains 15 residues. Germline lookup yields CDR1 DFQATT and CDR2 SNEGSKA (reference sequence). In DNA, the CDR3 is TGCAGTGCTAGTCCCCTAACAGGGATAGGAGAGACCCAGTACTTC. The encoded protein is CSASPLTGIGETQYF.

J is TRBJ2-1 and V is TRBV7-9, with 13 bases matching TRBD2. This CDR3 has 16 amino acids. The J segment lost 6 bases and the V segment lost 7 bases, leaving 9 bases of the junction unmatched. Germline-derived CDR1 and CDR2 are SEHNR and FQNEAQ (reference sequence). The DNA of the CDR3 is TGTGCCAGCAACCCCCCCGGGACTAGCGGGATCAATGAGCAGTTCTTC. Translated: CASNPPGTSGINEQFF.

This clonotype was counted a few times. V is TRBV5-1 and J is TRBJ2-1, with 7 bases lining up with TRBD2. This CDR3 is 14 amino acids long. V shed 0 bases and J 8 bases; nucleotides not matched to a gene: 5. Per the germline V gene, CDR1 is SGHRS and CDR2 is YFSETQ. The CDR3 loop is CASSLAAGVDEQFF. The CDR3 nucleotides read TGCGCCAGCAGCTTGGCGGCGGGGGTGGATGAGCAGTTCTTC.

The genes are TRBV7-3 and TRBJ2-5, with D tentatively TRBD1 or TRBD2 (5 bases each). CDR3 size: 14 residues. Trimming pared 6 bases from V and 3 bases from J, leaving 14 bases between. Per the germline V gene, CDR1 is SGHTA and CDR2 is FQGTGA. The CDR3 loop is CASSSGPKKETQYF. In DNA, the CDR3 is TGTGCCAGCAGTTCGGGACCCAAGAAAGAGACCCAGTACTTC.

This clonotype came up a few times. The CDR3: CASSSGHKETQYF. The CDR3 DNA reads as TGTGCCAGCAGCTCCGGACACAAAGAGACCCAGTACTTC. V gene TRBV7-6 combines with J gene TRBJ2-5; TRBD1 might be the D (5 bases). Trimming removed 4 bases at V and 3 bases at J, with 9 bases between. The CDR3 has 13 amino acids. CDR1 SGHVS and CDR2 FNYEAQ come from the germline V gene.

Only a few counts were recorded for this clonotype. The rearrangement joins TRBV5-4 to TRBJ2-3, with TRBD2 matching 8 bases. V dropped 1 base and J dropped 8; count of bases not matched to a gene: 6. The CDR3 consists of 14 residues. Germline assignment: CDR1 SGHNT and CDR2 YYREEE (reference sequence). In nucleotides, the CDR3 is TGTGCCAGCAGCTTGAGAAGCGGGAGCGGTACGCAGTATTTT. Its protein is CASSLRSGSGTQYF.

This clonotype came up a few times. The chain recombines TRBV6-1 with TRBJ1-2; 9 positions agree with TRBD1. The CDR3 runs to 16 residues. The J segment lost 7 bases and the V segment lost 6 bases, leaving 15 bases of the junction unmatched. CDR1 and CDR2 (germline): MNHNS, SASEGT. The CDR3 spells CASRSGQGKGGSGYTF. CDR3 nucleotide sequence: TGTGCCAGCAGATCCGGACAGGGGAAGGGTGGCAGTGGCTACACCTTC.

This clonotype was counted a few times. V is TRBV7-2 and J is TRBJ1-1, with TRBD1 matching 10 bases. Germline CDR1 and CDR2: SGHTA and FQGNSA. V shed 0 bases and J 5 bases; nucleotides not matched to a gene: 3. The CDR3 is 15 residues long. The CDR3 nucleotides are TGTGCCAGCAGCTTAGCGGGACAGGGGCAAACTGAAGCTTTCTTT. Its translation: CASSLAGQGQTEAFF.

The chain combines TRBV15 with TRBJ2-2, with TRBD2 identical over 9 bases. V shed 11 bases, J shed 2 bases, and the junction held 6 bases outside the gene matches. The CDR3 is made up of 14 amino acids. The germline V gene encodes CDR1 LNHNV and CDR2 YYDKDF (reference sequence). CDR3 bases: TGTGCCGCTAGCGGGACTTTCAACACCGGGGAGCTGTTTTTT. Residues: CAASGTFNTGELFF. Full variable domain (outside the CDR3, taken from reference TRBV15 and TRBJ2-2): DAMVIQNPRYQVTQFGKPVTLSCSQTLNHNVMYWYQQKSSQAPKLLFHYYDKDFNNEADTPDNFQSRRPNTSFCFLDIRSPGLGDTAMYLCAASGTFNTGELFFGEGSRLTVL.

The chain is built from TRBV20-1 and TRBJ2-3; 10 bases are shared with TRBD2. Trimming at V came to 7 bases and at J to 2 bases, leaving 9 bases not matched to a gene. The CDR3 covers 15 residues. The germline V gene has CDR1 DFQATT and CDR2 SNEGSKA (reference sequence). CDR3 loop: CSGVPLAGFTDTQYF. DNA of the CDR3: TGCAGTGGGGTCCCACTAGCGGGGTTCACAGATACGCAGTATTTT.

V usage is TRBV7-9 and J usage is TRBJ1-4; D possibly corresponds to TRBD1 (5 bases). The CDR3 has 15 residues. The germline V gene encodes CDR1 SEHNR and CDR2 FQNEAQ (reference sequence). Deletions cut 3 bases from V and 7 bases from J, with 15 bases between. CDR3 in amino acids: CASSFLTEGGEKLFF. Here the CDR3 DNA reads TGTGCCAGCAGCTTTTTGACAGAGGGTGGTGAAAAACTGTTTTTT. The variable domain in full, completed from reference TRBV7-9 and TRBJ1-4, reads DTGVSQNPRHKITKRGQNVTFRCDPISEHNRLYWYRQTLGQGPEFLTYFQNEAQLEKSRLLSDRFSAERPKGSFSTLEIQRTEQGDSAMYLCASSFLTEGGEKLFFGSGTQLSVL.

This clonotype has only a few counts. V and J are TRBV12-3 or TRBV12-4 and TRBJ1-1; the D is unclear. The germline V and J ends were trimmed by 5 bases and 1 base, with 14 bases remaining between them. The CDR3 has 15 residues. This CDR3 reads CASSRLATSNTEAFF. DNA of the CDR3: TGTGCCAGCAGTCGCCTGGCGACTTCGAACACTGAAGCTTTCTTT.

The chain joins TRBV11-2 to TRBJ1-1; D perhaps matches TRBD1 (6 bases). V gave up 0 bases and J gave up 5 bases, with 13 bases separating them. The germline V gene encodes CDR1 SGHAT and CDR2 FQNNGV. This CDR3 is built from 15 residues. CDR3 protein: CASSLERRGQTEAFF. Here the CDR3 DNA reads TGTGCCAGCAGCTTAGAAAGGCGGGGGCAAACTGAAGCTTTCTTT. Together with reference TRBV11-2 and TRBJ1-1, the CDR3 gives the full variable domain: EAGVAQSPRYKIIEKRQSVAFWCNPISGHATLYWYQQILGQGPKLLIQFQNNGVVDDSQLPKDRFSAERLKGVDSTLKIQPAKLEDSAVYLCASSLERRGQTEAFFGQGTRLTVV.

This clonotype has only a few counts. Just one base apart from a much larger clone, this may be a read error. This chain links TRBV7-2 with TRBJ2-5; the D is unclear. V lost 0 bases and J 6 bases, leaving 2 bases between the germline ends. Per germline, CDR1 SGHTA and CDR2 FQGNSA. This CDR3 contains 11 residues. Here the CDR3 reads CASSLAKTQYF. The DNA of the CDR3 is TGTGCCAGCAGCTTAGCGAAGACCCAGTACTTC.

The rearrangement joins TRBV7-8 to TRBJ2-3; a possible D gene is TRBD2 (5 bases). CDR1 is SGHVS, CDR2 FQNEAQ, per germline. V was clipped by 4 bases and J by 2 bases, with 25 bases between them. The length of the CDR3 is 19 residues. CDR3 in amino acids: CASSSSLSWGERVTDTQYF. As DNA, the CDR3 is TGTGCCAGCAGCTCCAGCCTTAGTTGGGGAGAGAGGGTCACAGATACGCAGTATTTT.

This chain connects TRBV12-3 or TRBV12-4 to TRBJ2-1, with D perhaps matching TRBD2 (6 bases). V shed 8 bases and J shed 4 bases, with 21 bases lying between them. The CDR3 length is 16 residues. The CDR3 bases are TGTGCCAGCGGGGAGGATCTCTCCGCCGCATACAATGAGCAGTTCTTC. Amino acid sequence: CASGEDLSAAYNEQFF.

This clonotype was seen only a few times. CDR3 coding DNA: TGCGCCAGCAGCCCCGACAGGGTTCCCCTCCACTTT. Its protein is CASSPDRVPLHF. The rearrangement joins TRBV5-1 to TRBJ1-6; 7 bases align to TRBD1. V was pared by 4 bases and J by 13 bases, with 5 bases of the junction left unmatched. The CDR3 consists of 12 residues. CDR1 and CDR2 from the germline V gene are SGHRS and YFSETQ.